The sequence of this TCR beta chain was determined in a study of control samples from healthy donors and cancer patients. Trimming pared 5 bases from V and 3 bases from J, leaving 8 bases between. The CDR3 has 12 amino acids. Clones were sequenced by immunoSEQ multiplex PCR, and TCRdb holds only the in-frame ones, with some missing. The sample holds 55,000 to 70,000 clones, almost 90% seen once. The chain couples TRBV6-7 to TRBJ2-7; TRBD1 might be the D (5 bases). TRBV6-7 is an open reading frame, and its role is uncertain. The receptor was derived from a man in his 60s with colorectal cancer. The sequenced sample consisted of PBMCs. The CDR3 sequence: CASSGAHYEQYF. As DNA, the CDR3 is TGTGCCAGCAGTGGGGCCCACTACGAGCAGTACTTC.